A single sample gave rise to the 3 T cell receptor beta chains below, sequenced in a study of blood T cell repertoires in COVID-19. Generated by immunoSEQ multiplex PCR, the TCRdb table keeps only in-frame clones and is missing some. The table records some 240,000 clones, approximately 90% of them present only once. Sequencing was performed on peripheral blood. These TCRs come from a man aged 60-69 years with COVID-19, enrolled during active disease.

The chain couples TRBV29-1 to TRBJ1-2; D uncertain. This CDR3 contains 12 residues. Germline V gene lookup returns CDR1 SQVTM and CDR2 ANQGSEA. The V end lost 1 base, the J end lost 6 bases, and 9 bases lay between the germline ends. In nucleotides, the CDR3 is TGCAGCGTTGAAGGGGTGGGAGATGGCTACACCTTC. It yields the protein CSVEGVGDGYTF.

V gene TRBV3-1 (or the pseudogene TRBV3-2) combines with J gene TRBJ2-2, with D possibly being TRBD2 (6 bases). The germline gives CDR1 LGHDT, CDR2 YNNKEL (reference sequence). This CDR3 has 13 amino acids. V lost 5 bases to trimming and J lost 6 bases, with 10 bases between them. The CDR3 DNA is TGTGCCAGCAGCAATAGGGAGGCCGGGGAGCTGTTTTTT. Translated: CASSNREAGELFF.

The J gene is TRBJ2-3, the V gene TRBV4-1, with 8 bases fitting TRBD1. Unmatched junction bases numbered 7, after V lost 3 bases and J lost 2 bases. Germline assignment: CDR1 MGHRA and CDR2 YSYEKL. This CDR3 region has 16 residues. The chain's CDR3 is CASSQEPGQDTDTQYF. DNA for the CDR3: TGCGCCAGCAGCCAGGAACCGGGACAGGACACAGATACGCAGTATTTT.